One and the same sample provided the 3 T cell receptor beta chains below, sequenced in a study of T cells in Graves' hyperthyroidism and ophthalmopathy. What was amplified from RNA transcripts were TCR beta CDR3 regions. HTBI primers were the set used in a first-round RT-PCR of the TCR CDR3. Using its own MiXCR run on the multiplex PCR reads, TCRdb lists one record per CDR3 protein. The top ten clones hold about 51% of a sample with 310,000 or so distinct CDR3 sequences, approximately 15% of them seen once. Sequenced: blood. These receptors were obtained from an older woman with Graves' ophthalmopathy.

This clonotype was counted only a few times. V gene TRBV25-1 combines with J gene TRBJ2-7, with 7 bases lining up with TRBD1. Trimming cost V 3 bases and J 5 bases; bases outside gene matches: 13. The germline V gene encodes CDR1 MGHDK and CDR2 SYGVNS. This CDR3 has 16 residues. CDR3 nucleotide sequence: TGTGCCAGCAGTGATCATCACCAGGGGGTTAGGGACGAGCAGTACTTC. Amino acid sequence: CASSDHHQGVRDEQYF.

In this sample, this clonotype turned up a few times. The chain recombines TRBV13 with TRBJ1-3; D is undetermined. The germline CDR1 and CDR2 sequences are PRHDT and FYEKMQ (reference sequence). V was clipped by 4 bases and J by 0 bases, with 10 bases between them. The CDR3 runs to 15 residues. CDR3 region: CASSSSGFSGNTIYF. In DNA form, the CDR3 reads TGTGCCAGCAGCTCCTCGGGGTTCTCTGGAAACACCATATATTTT. The full variable domain, with the rest looked up from reference TRBV13 and TRBJ1-3, is AAGVIQSPRHLIKEKRETATLKCYPIPRHDTVYWYQQGPGQDPQFLISFYEKMQSDKGSIPDRFSAQQFSDYHSELNMSSLELGDSALYFCASSSSGFSGNTIYFGEGSWLTVV.

The V and J genes are TRBV20-1 and TRBJ2-3, with D maybe TRBD2 (6 bases). Germline V gene lookup returns CDR1 DFQATT and CDR2 SNEGSKA (reference sequence). The V end was cut by 0 bases, the J end by 1 base, with 11 bases between. The CDR3 spans 15 residues. CDR3 residues: CSARDTGDGTDTQYF. CDR3 DNA sequence: TGCAGTGCTAGAGATACGGGAGACGGCACAGATACGCAGTATTTT.